The T cell receptor beta chain under discussion was sequenced for a study of T cell repertoires in cytomegalovirus infection. Study details: Indications came from public TCR beta signatures; they pointed to CMV infection and to a matching HLA type. Study results and caveats: The response measured ex vivo was dominated by TCR beta clonotypes (HLA-C-restricted and CMV-specific).

TCRdb recomputed calls from the reads with MiXCR, one row per CDR3 protein. The sample includes about 260,000 distinct CDR3 sequences, approximately 14% of them seen just once. A note on this clonotype: Its antigen is currently unknown.

The receptor was isolated from a human donor in good health (CMV status not recorded). Some clones in this sample may be carry-over from other donors' samples. The sample comprised PBMCs.

CDR3 amino acids: CASFSAVRGTYEQYF. DNA for the CDR3: TGTGCCAGCTTTTCGGCTGTTCGGGGAACCTACGAGCAGTACTTC. This chain uses TRBV7-9 with TRBJ2-7; tentative D call: TRBD2 (5 bases). Trimming cost V 8 bases and J 2 bases, with 19 bases left between them. The CDR3 length is 15 residues. Germline V CDR1 and CDR2: SEHNR, FQNEAQ (reference sequence).